The text below deals with one TCR beta chain. Repertoires were generated with immunoSEQ multiplex PCR, while TCRdb's copy carries only in-frame clones and drops some. Of about 980,000 clones in the sample, less than 85% were seen once. This sample stems from a study of shared clonotypes between healthy human individuals. This TCR was sampled from a young man in good health. The sequenced material came from memory CD4+ T cells sorted from blood. Stated subset: CD45RA-negative fraction.

The CDR3 DNA reads TGTGCCAGCAGCTTGGAAACAGGGGTTGGAAGCTACACCTTC. Translated, it gives CASSLETGVGSYTF. The chain uses TRBV5-4 and TRBJ1-2; the match to TRBD1 covers 7 bases. This CDR3 contains 14 residues. Germline lookup yields CDR1 SGHNT and CDR2 YYREEE (reference sequence). Trimming cost V 0 bases and J 9 bases; bases outside gene matches: 8.